The rows below give T cell receptor beta chains drawn from one sample of a study of T cell repertoires in ileal Crohn's disease. Clones were read by immunoSEQ multiplex PCR, and TCRdb kept only the in-frame ones, dropping some. The sample contains approximately 5,100 clones, 70% to 85% of which appear only once. Sequencing was carried out using ileal tissue. The receptors were gathered from an adult with Crohn's disease. CDR3s include the opening cysteine and the closing phenylalanine or tryptophan. The D gene is left open where the match is weak. Not all rows give a size; the values are once, few, many and, for expanded clones, a class.

V gene: TRBV6-1
clone size: few
J gene: TRBJ1-5
CDR3 length: 20
D gene: -
CDR3 protein: CASSEALRGSGTRSNQPQHF
CDR3 DNA: TGTGCCAGCAGTGAAGCGCTGCGGGGCAGCGGGACAAGGAGCAATCAGCCCCAGCATTTT

V gene: TRBV19
clone size: -
J gene: TRBJ1-5
CDR3 length: 14
D gene: TRBD1
CDR3 protein: CASTSQGANQPQHF
CDR3 DNA: TGTGCCAGTACCTCACAGGGGGCCAATCAGCCCCAGCATTTT

V gene: TRBV7-3
clone size: -
J gene: TRBJ2-7
CDR3 length: 14
D gene: -
CDR3 protein: CASSPTGTKAEQYF
CDR3 DNA: TGTGCCAGCAGCCCTACCGGGACAAAGGCCGAGCAGTACTTC

V gene: TRBV27
clone size: -
J gene: TRBJ1-2
CDR3 length: 14
D gene: -
CDR3 protein: CASSLSGSNYGYTF
CDR3 DNA: TGTGCCAGCAGTTTATCGGGCAGCAACTATGGCTACACCTTC

V gene: TRBV15
clone size: once
J gene: TRBJ2-3
CDR3 length: 14
D gene: -
CDR3 protein: CATGGFQGADTQYF
CDR3 DNA: TGTGCCACCGGAGGGTTCCAAGGGGCAGATACGCAGTATTTT

V gene: TRBV9
clone size: -
J gene: TRBJ2-2
CDR3 length: 13
D gene: -
CDR3 protein: CASSPQEGRELFF
CDR3 DNA: TGTGCCAGCAGCCCCCAGGAGGGTCGGGAGCTGTTTTTT

V gene: TRBV11-2
clone size: -
J gene: TRBJ2-7
CDR3 length: 14
D gene: TRBD1
CDR3 protein: CATQTTAGGDEQYF
CDR3 DNA: TGTGCCACCCAGACCACAGCAGGGGGCGACGAGCAGTACTTC

V gene: TRBV5-4
clone size: once
J gene: TRBJ1-1
CDR3 length: 12
D gene: -
CDR3 protein: CASSFGVTEAFF
CDR3 DNA: TGTGCCAGCAGCTTCGGGGTCACTGAAGCTTTCTTT

V gene: TRBV11-2
clone size: -
J gene: TRBJ2-7
CDR3 length: 18
D gene: TRBD2
CDR3 protein: CASSLKTSGGARSYEQYF
CDR3 DNA: TGTGCCAGCAGCTTAAAAACTAGCGGGGGCGCCAGGTCCTACGAGCAGTACTTC

V gene: TRBV18
clone size: -
J gene: TRBJ2-1
CDR3 length: 15
D gene: TRBD1
CDR3 protein: CASSARDRVFNEQFF
CDR3 DNA: TGTGCCAGCTCAGCCCGGGACAGGGTCTTCAATGAGCAGTTCTTC

V gene: TRBV5-1
clone size: -
J gene: TRBJ1-3
CDR3 length: 16
D gene: -
CDR3 protein: CASSPAGLVSGNTIYF
CDR3 DNA: TGCGCCAGCAGCCCGGCAGGCCTGGTCTCTGGAAACACCATATATTTT

V gene: TRBV7-8
clone size: -
J gene: TRBJ2-3
CDR3 length: 16
D gene: TRBD2
CDR3 protein: CASSSGLAGRRDTQYF
CDR3 DNA: TGTGCCAGCAGCTCGGGACTAGCGGGGCGGCGAGATACGCAGTATTTT

V gene: TRBV18
clone size: -
J gene: TRBJ1-1
CDR3 length: 15
D gene: -
CDR3 protein: CASSPTWGENTEAFF
CDR3 DNA: TGTGCCAGCTCACCCACCTGGGGGGAGAACACTGAAGCTTTCTTT

V gene: TRBV4-2
clone size: few
J gene: TRBJ2-7
CDR3 length: 15
D gene: -
CDR3 protein: CASSQDSQGSDEQYF
CDR3 DNA: TGTGCCAGCAGCCAAGACTCCCAGGGGAGCGACGAGCAGTACTTC

V gene: TRBV6-1
clone size: -
J gene: TRBJ1-4
CDR3 length: 13
D gene: -
CDR3 protein: CASTLQGREKLFF
CDR3 DNA: TGTGCCAGCACCCTCCAGGGCAGGGAAAAACTGTTTTTT

V gene: TRBV7-9
clone size: -
J gene: TRBJ2-3
CDR3 length: 13
D gene: -
CDR3 protein: CASSHLATDTQYF
CDR3 DNA: TGTGCCAGCAGCCACCTAGCAACAGATACGCAGTATTTT

V gene: TRBV29-1
clone size: -
J gene: TRBJ2-7
CDR3 length: 11
D gene: -
CDR3 protein: CSVRDSLGQYF
CDR3 DNA: TGCAGCGTTCGGGACTCTCTGGGGCAGTACTTC

V gene: TRBV2
clone size: -
J gene: TRBJ1-6
CDR3 length: 14
D gene: -
CDR3 protein: CASTQGRDNSPLHF
CDR3 DNA: TGTGCCAGCACCCAGGGGAGAGATAATTCACCCCTCCACTTT

V gene: TRBV12-1
clone size: -
J gene: TRBJ1-3
CDR3 length: 16
D gene: -
CDR3 protein: CASSFLNPSSGNTIYF
CDR3 DNA: TGTGCCAGCAGCTTTCTGAATCCTAGCTCTGGAAACACCATATATTTT

V gene: TRBV5-1
clone size: once
J gene: TRBJ1-1
CDR3 length: 15
D gene: TRBD1
CDR3 protein: CASSRDRGWETEAFF
CDR3 DNA: TGCGCCAGCAGCCGGGACAGGGGATGGGAAACTGAAGCTTTCTTT

V gene: TRBV5-6
clone size: -
J gene: TRBJ2-4
CDR3 length: 14
D gene: TRBD1
CDR3 protein: CASSATGDKNIQYF
CDR3 DNA: TGTGCCAGCAGCGCAACAGGGGACAAAAACATTCAGTACTTC

V gene: TRBV7-9
clone size: once
J gene: TRBJ2-1
CDR3 length: 13
D gene: -
CDR3 protein: CASSSAPLDEQFF
CDR3 DNA: TGTGCCAGCAGCTCCGCTCCACTAGATGAGCAGTTCTTC

V gene: TRBV28
clone size: -
J gene: TRBJ2-3
CDR3 length: 16
D gene: TRBD2
CDR3 protein: CASRGRERGASDTQYF
CDR3 DNA: TGTGCCAGCAGGGGCAGGGAGCGGGGGGCCTCAGATACGCAGTATTTT

V gene: TRBV7-8
clone size: -
J gene: TRBJ1-6
CDR3 length: 16
D gene: -
CDR3 protein: CASSLVAGMGNSPLHF
CDR3 DNA: TGTGCCAGCAGCTTAGTCGCAGGGATGGGGAATTCACCCCTCCACTTT

V gene: TRBV5-1
clone size: -
J gene: TRBJ1-1
CDR3 length: 15
D gene: -
CDR3 protein: CASSPQLGGFTEAFF
CDR3 DNA: TGCGCCAGCAGCCCCCAGCTGGGGGGGTTCACTGAAGCTTTCTTT

V gene: TRBV5-1
clone size: -
J gene: TRBJ2-5
CDR3 length: 17
D gene: TRBD2
CDR3 protein: CASSRTSGGLYQETQYF
CDR3 DNA: TGCGCCAGCAGCCGGACTAGCGGGGGGCTGTACCAAGAGACCCAGTACTTC

V gene: TRBV18
clone size: -
J gene: TRBJ2-1
CDR3 length: 15
D gene: TRBD2
CDR3 protein: CASSPMTSGGNEQFF
CDR3 DNA: TGTGCCAGCTCACCGATGACTAGCGGGGGCAATGAGCAGTTCTTC

V gene: TRBV13
clone size: once
J gene: TRBJ2-7
CDR3 length: 15
D gene: -
CDR3 protein: CASSLGRSGGGEQYF
CDR3 DNA: TGTGCCAGCAGCTTAGGGAGAAGCGGCGGTGGGGAGCAGTACTTC

V gene: TRBV28
clone size: few
J gene: TRBJ1-1
CDR3 length: 13
D gene: -
CDR3 protein: CASSPGGEREAFF
CDR3 DNA: TGTGCCAGCAGTCCCGGGGGGGAGCGTGAAGCTTTCTTT

V gene: TRBV5-1
clone size: -
J gene: TRBJ2-6
CDR3 length: 20
D gene: TRBD1
CDR3 protein: CASSLADPGQVLSGANVLTF
CDR3 DNA: TGCGCCAGCAGCTTGGCCGATCCGGGACAGGTCCTCTCTGGGGCCAACGTCCTGACTTTC

V gene: TRBV6-1
clone size: few
J gene: TRBJ1-5
CDR3 length: 15
D gene: TRBD1
CDR3 protein: CASKGTGQGLQPQHF
CDR3 DNA: TGTGCCAGCAAGGGGACGGGACAGGGGCTTCAGCCCCAGCATTTT

V gene: TRBV5-1
clone size: -
J gene: TRBJ2-7
CDR3 length: 14
D gene: -
CDR3 protein: CASSLTGSSYEQYF
CDR3 DNA: TGCGCCAGCAGCTTGACAGGGAGCTCCTACGAGCAGTACTTC

V gene: TRBV6-1
clone size: -
J gene: TRBJ1-6
CDR3 length: 15
D gene: TRBD1
CDR3 protein: CASSKQGAGNSPLHF
CDR3 DNA: TGTGCCAGCAGTAAGCAGGGGGCAGGGAATTCACCCCTCCACTTT

V gene: TRBV5-1
clone size: once
J gene: TRBJ1-3
CDR3 length: 15
D gene: -
CDR3 protein: CASSLEAGAGNTIYF
CDR3 DNA: TGCGCCAGCAGCTTGGAAGCCGGGGCTGGAAACACCATATATTTT

V gene: TRBV7-3
clone size: once
J gene: TRBJ2-1
CDR3 length: 13
D gene: -
CDR3 protein: CASKDPHGDEQFF
CDR3 DNA: TGTGCCAGCAAAGACCCCCACGGAGATGAGCAGTTCTTC

V gene: TRBV9
clone size: once
J gene: TRBJ1-2
CDR3 length: 14
D gene: -
CDR3 protein: CASSVGDRNYGYTF
CDR3 DNA: TGTGCCAGCAGCGTAGGCGACAGAAACTATGGCTACACCTTC

V gene: TRBV6-4
clone size: -
J gene: TRBJ2-3
CDR3 length: 19
D gene: TRBD2
CDR3 protein: CASSVGSSGGLTSGDTQYF
CDR3 DNA: TGTGCCAGCAGTGTGGGGTCTAGCGGGGGCCTAACAAGTGGAGATACGCAGTATTTT

V gene: TRBV7-2
clone size: -
J gene: TRBJ1-1
CDR3 length: 16
D gene: -
CDR3 protein: CASSLVRGSRGTEAFF
CDR3 DNA: TGTGCCAGCAGCTTAGTTAGAGGTTCAAGAGGGACTGAAGCTTTCTTT

V gene: TRBV5-4
clone size: few
J gene: TRBJ1-4
CDR3 length: 15
D gene: -
CDR3 protein: CASSPGTHSLEKLFF
CDR3 DNA: TGTGCCAGCAGCCCCGGGACACATTCCCTTGAAAAACTGTTTTTT

V gene: TRBV9
clone size: once
J gene: TRBJ1-3
CDR3 length: 17
D gene: -
CDR3 protein: CASSVDPVIRSGNTIYF
CDR3 DNA: TGTGCCAGCAGCGTAGACCCGGTCATACGCTCTGGAAACACCATATATTTT

V gene: TRBV27
clone size: -
J gene: TRBJ2-7
CDR3 length: 18
D gene: TRBD1
CDR3 protein: CASSLKPSGQGEAYEQYF
CDR3 DNA: TGTGCCAGCAGTTTAAAACCATCGGGACAGGGGGAGGCCTACGAGCAGTACTTC

V gene: TRBV6-1
clone size: -
J gene: TRBJ1-3
CDR3 length: 14
D gene: TRBD1
CDR3 protein: CASRGTASGNTIYF
CDR3 DNA: TGTGCCAGCAGGGGGACAGCCTCTGGAAACACCATATATTTT

V gene: TRBV27
clone size: -
J gene: TRBJ1-6
CDR3 length: 15
D gene: -
CDR3 protein: CASRFGQPPGSPLHF
CDR3 DNA: TGTGCCAGCAGATTTGGACAGCCGCCGGGTTCACCCCTCCACTTT

V gene: TRBV6-1
clone size: -
J gene: TRBJ2-2
CDR3 length: 15
D gene: TRBD1
CDR3 protein: CASRGGQGGTGELFF
CDR3 DNA: TGTGCCAGCAGAGGTGGACAGGGAGGCACCGGGGAGCTGTTTTTT

V gene: TRBV5-1
clone size: -
J gene: TRBJ1-1
CDR3 length: 12
D gene: -
CDR3 protein: CASAQADTEAFF
CDR3 DNA: TGCGCCAGCGCACAGGCAGACACTGAAGCTTTCTTT

V gene: TRBV19
clone size: -
J gene: TRBJ2-7
CDR3 length: 11
D gene: -
CDR3 protein: CASGLQGREYF
CDR3 DNA: TGTGCCAGTGGCCTACAGGGAAGGGAGTACTTC

V gene: TRBV18
clone size: once
J gene: TRBJ2-3
CDR3 length: 15
D gene: -
CDR3 protein: CASSPPTTSTDTQYF
CDR3 DNA: TGTGCCAGCTCACCACCGACTACTAGCACAGATACGCAGTATTTT

V gene: TRBV6-6
clone size: -
J gene: TRBJ1-2
CDR3 length: 14
D gene: -
CDR3 protein: CASSYVADNYGYTF
CDR3 DNA: TGTGCCAGCAGCTACGTTGCAGATAACTATGGCTACACCTTC

V gene: TRBV18
clone size: -
J gene: TRBJ1-5
CDR3 length: 13
D gene: -
CDR3 protein: CASSPNRVQPQHF
CDR3 DNA: TGTGCCAGCTCACCAAACAGGGTCCAGCCCCAGCATTTT

V gene: TRBV28
clone size: -
J gene: TRBJ1-4
CDR3 length: 16
D gene: TRBD1
CDR3 protein: CASSHRQGGGNEKLFF
CDR3 DNA: TGTGCCAGCAGTCACAGACAGGGTGGCGGAAATGAAAAACTGTTTTTT

V gene: TRBV10-3
clone size: -
J gene: TRBJ2-7
CDR3 length: 14
D gene: TRBD1
CDR3 protein: CAISPGTGNYEQYF
CDR3 DNA: TGTGCCATCAGTCCCGGGACAGGGAACTACGAGCAGTACTTC

V gene: TRBV30
clone size: -
J gene: TRBJ2-5
CDR3 length: 12
D gene: TRBD1
CDR3 protein: CAWTGGEETQYF
CDR3 DNA: TGTGCCTGGACAGGGGGCGAAGAGACCCAGTACTTC

V gene: TRBV7-9
clone size: -
J gene: TRBJ1-1
CDR3 length: 15
D gene: -
CDR3 protein: CASSLGYDGGTEAFF
CDR3 DNA: TGTGCCAGCAGCTTAGGCTACGACGGGGGCACTGAAGCTTTCTTT